This TCR beta chain was observed in a study of CD8+ T cells in alopecia areata. About the study: Patients received oral tofacitinib, 5 to 10 mg twice daily, for moderate-to-severe alopecia areata. Once tofacitinib had been taken for 6 to 18 months, 6 months off drug followed. Study findings and constraints: Compared with mice, patients displayed less clear TCR sharing, possibly for HLA-related reasons.

RNA extraction and reverse transcription yielded cDNA as sequencing template. Profiled with immunoSEQ multiplex PCR; TCRdb holds only in-frame clones, not every one. The repertoire includes 150,000 or so clones, 45% to 60% of them detected once, and 6% to 7% sits in the top ten. CDR1 and CDR2 (germline): MNHEY, SMNVEV (reference sequence). With 3 bases removed from V and 2 bases from J, the gap between germline ends came to 7 bases. This CDR3 is built from 13 residues. To note about this clone: The antigen is not known.

The chain is built from TRBV27 and TRBJ2-5; D is uncertain. The sequence was obtained from a human donor with alopecia areata. Sequencing was performed on CD4+ T cells sorted from blood. DNA for the CDR3: TGTGCCAGCAGTTTGTTCCGACAAGAGACCCAGTACTTC. Its translation is CASSLFRQETQYF.